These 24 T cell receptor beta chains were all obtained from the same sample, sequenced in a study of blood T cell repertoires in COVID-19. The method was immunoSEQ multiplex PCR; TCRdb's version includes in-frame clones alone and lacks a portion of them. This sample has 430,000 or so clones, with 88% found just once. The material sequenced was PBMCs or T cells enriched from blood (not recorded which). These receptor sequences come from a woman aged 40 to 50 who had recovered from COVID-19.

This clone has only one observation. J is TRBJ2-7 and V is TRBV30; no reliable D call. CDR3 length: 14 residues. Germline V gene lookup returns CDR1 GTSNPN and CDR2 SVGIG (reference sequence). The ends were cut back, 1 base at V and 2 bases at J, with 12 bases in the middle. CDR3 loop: CAWSEARFPYEQYF. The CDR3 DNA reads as TGTGCCTGGAGTGAAGCCCGGTTTCCCTACGAGCAGTACTTC.

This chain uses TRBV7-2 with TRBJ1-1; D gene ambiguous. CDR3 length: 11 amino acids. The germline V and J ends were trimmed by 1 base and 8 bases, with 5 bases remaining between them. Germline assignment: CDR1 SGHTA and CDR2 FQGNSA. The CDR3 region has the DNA TGTGCCAGCAGCTTAGATGTAGAAGCTTTCTTT. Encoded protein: CASSLDVEAFF. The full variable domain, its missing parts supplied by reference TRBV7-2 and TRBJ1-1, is GAGVSQSPSNKVTEKGKDVELRCDPISGHTALYWYRQSLGQGLEFLIYFQGNSAPDKSGLPSDRFSAERTGGSVSTLTIQRTQQEDSAVYLCASSLDVEAFFGQGTRLTVV.

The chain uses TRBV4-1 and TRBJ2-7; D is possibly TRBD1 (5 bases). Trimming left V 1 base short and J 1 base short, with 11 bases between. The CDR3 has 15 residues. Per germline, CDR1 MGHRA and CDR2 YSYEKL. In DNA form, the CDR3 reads TGCGCCAGCAGCCAAGCGCCAACAGGATCCTACGAGCAGTACTTC. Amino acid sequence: CASSQAPTGSYEQYF.

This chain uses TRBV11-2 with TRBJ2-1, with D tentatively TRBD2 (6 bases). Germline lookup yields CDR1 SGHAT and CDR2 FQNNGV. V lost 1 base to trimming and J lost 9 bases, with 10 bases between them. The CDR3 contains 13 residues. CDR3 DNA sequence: TGTGCCAGCAGCTTAGTTCTTAGCGGTGAGCAGTTCTTC. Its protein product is CASSLVLSGEQFF.

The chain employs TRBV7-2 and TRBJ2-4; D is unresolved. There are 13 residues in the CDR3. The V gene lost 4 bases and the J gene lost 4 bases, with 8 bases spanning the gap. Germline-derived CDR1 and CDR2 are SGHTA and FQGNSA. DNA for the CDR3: TGTGCCAGCAGCTCTCAGATGAAAAACATTCAGTACTTC. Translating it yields CASSSQMKNIQYF.

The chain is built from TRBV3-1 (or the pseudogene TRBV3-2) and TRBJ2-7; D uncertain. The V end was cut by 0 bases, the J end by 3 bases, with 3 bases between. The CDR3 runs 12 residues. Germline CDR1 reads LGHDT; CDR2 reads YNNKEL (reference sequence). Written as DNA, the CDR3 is TGTGCCAGCAGCCAAGATAGCTACGAGCAGTACTTC. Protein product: CASSQDSYEQYF.

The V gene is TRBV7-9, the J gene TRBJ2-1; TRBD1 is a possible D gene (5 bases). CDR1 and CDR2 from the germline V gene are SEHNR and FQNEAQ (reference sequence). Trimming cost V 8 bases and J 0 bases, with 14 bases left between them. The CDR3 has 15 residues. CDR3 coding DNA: TGTGCCAGCCCCGAGGCAGGGCTCTCCTACAATGAGCAGTTCTTC. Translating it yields CASPEAGLSYNEQFF.

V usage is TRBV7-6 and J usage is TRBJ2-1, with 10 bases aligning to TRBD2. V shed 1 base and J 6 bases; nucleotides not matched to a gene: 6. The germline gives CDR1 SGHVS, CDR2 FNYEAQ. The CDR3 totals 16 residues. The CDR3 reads CASSLEAGGTPNEQFF. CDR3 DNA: TGTGCCAGCAGCTTAGAAGCGGGAGGGACACCCAATGAGCAGTTCTTC.

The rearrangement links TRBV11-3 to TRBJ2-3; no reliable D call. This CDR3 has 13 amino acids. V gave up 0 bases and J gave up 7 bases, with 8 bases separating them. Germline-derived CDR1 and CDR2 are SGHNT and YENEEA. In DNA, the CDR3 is TGTGCCAGCAGCTTAGAGTCCCAGTATACGCAGTATTTT. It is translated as CASSLESQYTQYF.

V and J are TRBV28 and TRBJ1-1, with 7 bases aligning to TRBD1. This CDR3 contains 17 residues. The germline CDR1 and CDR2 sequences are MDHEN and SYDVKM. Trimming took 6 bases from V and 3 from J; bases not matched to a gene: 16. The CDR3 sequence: CASRQPGTAGGYTEAFF. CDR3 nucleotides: TGTGCCAGCAGACAGCCCGGGACAGCCGGGGGATACACTGAAGCTTTCTTT.

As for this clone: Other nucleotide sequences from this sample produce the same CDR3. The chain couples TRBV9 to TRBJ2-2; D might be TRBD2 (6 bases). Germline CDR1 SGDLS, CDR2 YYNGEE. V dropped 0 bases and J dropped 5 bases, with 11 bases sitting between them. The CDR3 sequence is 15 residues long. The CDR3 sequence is CASSVETRSTGELFF. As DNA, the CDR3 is TGTGCCAGCAGCGTAGAGACTAGGTCTACCGGGGAGCTGTTTTTT.

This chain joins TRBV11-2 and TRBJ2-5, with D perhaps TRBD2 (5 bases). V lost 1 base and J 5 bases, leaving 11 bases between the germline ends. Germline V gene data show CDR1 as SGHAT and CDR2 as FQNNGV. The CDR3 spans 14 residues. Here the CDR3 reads CASSLVRGWETQYF. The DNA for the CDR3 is TGTGCCAGCAGCTTAGTTCGGGGTTGGGAGACCCAGTACTTC.

CDR3 region: CASSPGLAGRADTQYF. The CDR3 DNA reads TGTGCCAGCTCACCAGGACTAGCGGGACGGGCAGATACGCAGTATTTT. V and J are TRBV18 and TRBJ2-3; 12 bases are shared with TRBD2. CDR1 is KGHSH and CDR2 is LQKENI in the germline V gene. CDR3 length equals 16 residues. The junction had 4 bases not matched to a gene; V was cut back by 2 bases and J by 4 bases. The full variable domain, completed using reference TRBV18 and TRBJ2-3, is NAGVMQNPRHLVRRRGQEARLRCSPMKGHSHVYWYRQLPEEGLKFMVYLQKENIIDESGMPKERFSAEFPKEGPSILRIQQVVRGDSAAYFCASSPGLAGRADTQYFGPGTRLTVL.

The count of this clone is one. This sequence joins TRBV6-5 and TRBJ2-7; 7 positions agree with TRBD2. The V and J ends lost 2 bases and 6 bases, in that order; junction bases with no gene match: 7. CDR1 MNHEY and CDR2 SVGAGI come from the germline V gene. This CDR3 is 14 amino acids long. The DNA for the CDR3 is TGTGCCAGCAGTTACGCGGATCCGGGGGGCGAGCAGTACTTC. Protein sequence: CASSYADPGGEQYF.

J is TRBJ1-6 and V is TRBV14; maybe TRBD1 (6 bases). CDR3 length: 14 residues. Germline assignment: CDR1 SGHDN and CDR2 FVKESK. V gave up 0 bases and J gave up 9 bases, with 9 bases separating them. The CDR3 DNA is TGTGCCAGCAGCCAAGAGAGGGGGAGTTCACCCCTCCACTTT. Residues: CASSQERGSSPLHF.

The CDR3 sequence is CASSTGQGVSGELFF. The DNA for the CDR3 is TGTGCCAGCAGCACTGGACAGGGTGTATCCGGGGAGCTGTTTTTT. The V and J genes are TRBV21-1 and TRBJ2-2; the DNA was not used to check the table's D call, TRBD1. TRBV21-1 is an annotated pseudogene. The CDR3 is 15 residues long.

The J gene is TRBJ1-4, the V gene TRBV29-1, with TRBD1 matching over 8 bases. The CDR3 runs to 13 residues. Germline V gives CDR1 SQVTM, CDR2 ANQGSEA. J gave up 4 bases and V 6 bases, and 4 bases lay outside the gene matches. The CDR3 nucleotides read TGCAGCGTCGGACAGGGCGGTAATGAAAAACTGTTTTTT. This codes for CSVGQGGNEKLFF.

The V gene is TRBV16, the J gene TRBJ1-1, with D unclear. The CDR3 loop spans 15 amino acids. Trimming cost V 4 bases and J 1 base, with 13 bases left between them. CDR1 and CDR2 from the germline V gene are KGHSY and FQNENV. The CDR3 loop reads CASSPDGRGNTEAFF. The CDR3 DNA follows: TGTGCCAGCAGCCCCGACGGTAGAGGGAACACTGAAGCTTTCTTT.

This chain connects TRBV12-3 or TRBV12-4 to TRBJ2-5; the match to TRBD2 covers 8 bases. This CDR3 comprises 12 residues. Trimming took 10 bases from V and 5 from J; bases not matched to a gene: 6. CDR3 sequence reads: CATTTGGETQYF. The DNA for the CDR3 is TGTGCCACCACGACGGGAGGGGAGACCCAGTACTTC.

The CDR3 DNA reads as TGTGCCAGCAGTTACCTCAGCGGGATCAACTATGGCTACACCTTC. Amino acids: CASSYLSGINYGYTF. The J gene is TRBJ1-2, the V gene TRBV6-2 or TRBV6-3; D not certain. CDR3 size: 15 residues. The germline V gene has CDR1 MNHEY and CDR2 SVGEGT. Trimming took off 2 bases at V and 2 bases at J, with 12 bases between the two ends.

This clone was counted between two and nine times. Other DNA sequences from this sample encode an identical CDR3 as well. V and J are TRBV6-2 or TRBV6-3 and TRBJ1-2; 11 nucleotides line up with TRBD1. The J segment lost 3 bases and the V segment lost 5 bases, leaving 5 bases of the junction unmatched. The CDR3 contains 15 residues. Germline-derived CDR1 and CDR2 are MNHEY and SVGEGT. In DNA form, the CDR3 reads TGTGCCAGCAGTACCGGGACAGGGGGACACTATGGCTACACCTTC. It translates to CASSTGTGGHYGYTF.

The CDR3 reads CASSAGQGLDGYTF. As DNA, the CDR3 is TGCGCCAGCAGCGCGGGACAGGGACTAGATGGCTACACCTTC. The chain couples TRBV5-1 to TRBJ1-2; 9 bases line up with TRBD1. Trimming took 4 bases from V and 6 from J; bases not matched to a gene: 7. The CDR3 consists of 14 residues. Germline V gives CDR1 SGHRS, CDR2 YFSETQ.

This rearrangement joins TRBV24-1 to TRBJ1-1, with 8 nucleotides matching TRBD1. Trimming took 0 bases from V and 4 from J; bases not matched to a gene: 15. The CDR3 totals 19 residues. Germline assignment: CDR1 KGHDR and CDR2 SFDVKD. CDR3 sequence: CATSDLIALRGRGVTEAFF. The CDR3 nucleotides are TGTGCCACCAGTGATTTGATTGCACTCAGGGGGCGCGGGGTCACTGAAGCTTTCTTT.

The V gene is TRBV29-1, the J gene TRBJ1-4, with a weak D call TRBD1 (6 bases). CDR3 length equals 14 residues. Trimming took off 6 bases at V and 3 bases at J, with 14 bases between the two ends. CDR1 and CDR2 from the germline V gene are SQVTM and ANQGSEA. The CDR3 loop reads CSVGQGSSNEKLFF. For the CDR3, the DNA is TGCAGCGTGGGGCAGGGGTCTTCTAATGAAAAACTGTTTTTT.